These 9 T cell receptor beta chains share one sample of origin, sequenced in a study of blood T cell repertoires in COVID-19. The repertoire was sequenced with immunoSEQ multiplex PCR; TCRdb's copy has only in-frame clones and lacks some. The table lists 150,000 or so clones, 75% to 85% of them singletons. The sequenced material came from PBMCs or T cells enriched from blood (not recorded which). The receptors stem from an older woman who had recovered from COVID-19.

The chain has TRBV9 and TRBJ2-1; TRBD2 is a possible D gene (5 bases). From germline, CDR1 is SGDLS and CDR2 YYNGEE. The CDR3 runs to 16 residues. The V end lost 0 bases, the J end lost 5 bases, and 15 bases lay between the germline ends. The DNA for the CDR3 is TGTGCCAGCAGCGTAGACGCAACCCTGGGAGACAATGAGCAGTTCTTC. It codes for CASSVDATLGDNEQFF.

The V gene is TRBV30, the J gene TRBJ1-4; maybe TRBD1 (5 bases). Germline V gives CDR1 GTSNPN, CDR2 SVGIG (reference sequence). The CDR3 is made up of 17 amino acids. The germline V and J ends were trimmed by 0 bases and 7 bases, with 21 bases remaining between them. The CDR3 DNA reads TGTGCCTGGAGTGTTACGGTTGGGAGGGGATTAGGTGAAAAACTGTTTTTT. Translating it yields CAWSVTVGRGLGEKLFF. Complete variable domain (other parts from reference TRBV30 and TRBJ1-4): SQTIHQWPATLVQPVGSPLSLECTVEGTSNPNLYWYRQAAGRGLQLLFYSVGIGQISSEVPQNLSASRPQDRQFILSSKKLLLSDSGFYLCAWSVTVGRGLGEKLFFGSGTQLSVL.

This chain joins TRBV12-3 or TRBV12-4 and TRBJ1-6, with D perhaps TRBD1 (6 bases). V was pared by 6 bases and J by 15 bases, with 15 bases between. The CDR3 spans 12 residues. CDR3 sequence reads: CASSQDSLVLHF. The CDR3 bases are TGTGCCAGCAGCCAGGACAGCCTGGTCCTCCACTTT.

The CDR3 coding sequence is TGTGCCAGCAGCTCCCAAGAAGCTGGGGAGCTGTTTTTT. Amino acids: CASSSQEAGELFF. The chain joins TRBV7-3 to TRBJ2-2; no clear D. Trimming shortened V by 4 bases and J by 8 bases, and 11 bases separated the two germline ends. Germline CDR1 is SGHTA and CDR2 is FQGTGA. CDR3 length equals 13 residues.

This chain joins TRBV12-3 or TRBV12-4 and TRBJ2-1; D is perhaps TRBD2 (6 bases). V lost 5 bases, J lost 8 bases, and 10 bases lay in between. The CDR3 has 12 residues. The CDR3 protein is CASSRASDEQFF. CDR3 bases: TGTGCCAGCAGTCGAGCTAGCGATGAGCAGTTCTTC.

With regard to this clone: An end of the junction differs from the germline gene, which may be a read error. This chain connects TRBV2 to TRBJ2-3, with 16 bases fitting TRBD2. The CDR3 is 14 amino acids. CDR1 is SNHLY, CDR2 FYNNEI, per germline. CDR3 DNA: TGTGCCAGCAGCCCCGGGACTAGCGGGGGGGCGGCCGATTTT. Its translation is CASSPGTSGGAADF. The full variable domain, completed using reference TRBV2 and TRBJ2-3, is EPEVTQTPSHQVTQMGQEVILRCVPISNHLYFYWYRQILGQKVEFLVSFYNNEISEKSEIFDDQFSVERPDGSNFTLKIRSTKLEDSAMYFCASSPGTSGGAADFGPGTRLTVL.

J is TRBJ1-2 and V is TRBV2, with a possible D match to TRBD1 (5 bases). The CDR3 is 14 amino acids. V was clipped by 7 bases and J by 7 bases, with 19 bases between them. Per the germline V gene, CDR1 is SNHLY and CDR2 is FYNNEI. DNA of the CDR3: TGTGCCAGCACGTTGGACGCAGGGCCGGGTGGCTACACCTTC. It yields the protein CASTLDAGPGGYTF.

The chain joins TRBV4-2 to TRBJ1-5, with 10 bases identical to TRBD1. CDR1 LGHNA and CDR2 YNFKEQ come from the germline V gene. The junction had 13 bases not matched to a gene; V was cut back by 4 bases and J by 7 bases. The CDR3 has 17 residues. This CDR3 reads CASSPLQGTGEGQPQHF. CDR3 bases: TGTGCCAGCAGCCCCCTACAAGGGACAGGGGAAGGCCAGCCCCAGCATTTT.

The genes are TRBV19 and TRBJ1-2; 7 nucleotides agree with TRBD1. Germline CDR1 is LNHDA and CDR2 is SQIVND (reference sequence). CDR3 length: 13 residues. V was clipped by 8 bases and J by 8 bases; unmatched bases: 11. CDR3 nucleotide sequence: TGTGCCAGTGGGAACAGGGGTTTGGTGGGCTACACCTTC. This codes for CASGNRGLVGYTF.